One and the same sample provided the 11 T cell receptor beta chains below, sequenced in a study of blood T cell repertoires in COVID-19. Sequencing used immunoSEQ multiplex PCR; TCRdb keeps in-frame clones, though not all of them. The data hold some 120,000 clones, with around four fifths observed a single time. The sample was peripheral blood. The receptors were sampled from a man older than 75 with active or convalescent COVID-19.

V gene TRBV4-1 combines with J gene TRBJ2-3; 9 bases are a match to TRBD2. V lost 4 bases to trimming and J lost 5 bases; unmatched junction nucleotides: 13. There are 17 residues in the CDR3. Per germline, CDR1 MGHRA and CDR2 YSYEKL. The CDR3 bases are TGCGCCAGCAGCCTCCGCATCTTGATTAGCGGGGGAGATACGCAGTATTTT. It codes for CASSLRILISGGDTQYF.

The genes are TRBV7-2 and TRBJ2-1, with 7 nucleotides matching TRBD1. The V gene's germline CDR1 is SGHTA and CDR2 FQGNSA. CDR3 length: 16 residues. Unmatched junction bases numbered 11, after V lost 5 bases and J lost 4 bases. The CDR3 sequence: CASSPRTGGKYNEQFF. CDR3 DNA: TGTGCCAGCAGCCCCCGGACAGGAGGAAAATACAATGAGCAGTTCTTC.

The chain is built from TRBV5-8 and TRBJ2-1; 7 bases fit TRBD1. The CDR3 consists of 15 residues. The germline CDR1 and CDR2 sequences are SGHTS and YDEGEE. V shed 2 bases, J shed 6 bases, and the junction held 8 bases outside the gene matches. The CDR3 DNA reads TGTGCCAGCAGCTTAGGGGGACAGTCCCTCAATGAGCAGTTCTTC. Its protein product is CASSLGGQSLNEQFF. The complete variable domain, with remaining parts taken from reference TRBV5-8 and TRBJ2-1, reads EAGVTQSPTHLIKTRGQQATLRCSPISGHTSVYWYQQALGLGLQFLLWYDEGEERNRGNFPPRFSGRQFPNYSSELNVNALELEDSALYLCASSLGGQSLNEQFFGPGTRLTVL.

The gene calls are TRBV7-2 and TRBJ1-2; TRBD1 matches 8 bases. From germline, CDR1 is SGHTA and CDR2 FQGNSA. V dropped 5 bases and J dropped 7; count of bases not matched to a gene: 15. This CDR3 is built from 16 residues. The CDR3 region is CASSPYLAGGLSGYTF. The CDR3 DNA reads TGTGCCAGCAGCCCCTATCTAGCAGGGGGCCTTTCTGGCTACACCTTC.

The count of this clone is one. The V call is TRBV7-8, the J call TRBJ2-1; D perhaps matches TRBD2 (5 bases). The ends were cut back, 5 bases at V and 7 bases at J, with 15 bases in the middle. Germline assignment: CDR1 SGHVS and CDR2 FQNEAQ. The CDR3 covers 14 residues. The CDR3 region is CASSQLRERNEQFF. The CDR3 nucleotides read TGTGCCAGCAGCCAACTGAGGGAGAGGAATGAGCAGTTCTTC.

The chain is built from TRBV7-3 and TRBJ1-2; TRBD1 matches 7 bases. After removal of 1 base from V and 4 bases from J, the junction contained 3 bases not matched to a gene. The length of the CDR3 is 14 residues. CDR1 is SGHTA, CDR2 FQGTGA, per germline. CDR3 nucleotides: TGTGCCAGCAGCTTAATTCAGGGGGTCTATGGCTACACCTTC. This encodes CASSLIQGVYGYTF.

The chain links TRBV6-5 to TRBJ2-1, with 11 bases matching TRBD2. The germline V gene encodes CDR1 MNHEY and CDR2 SVGAGI. V lost 7 bases to trimming and J lost 8 bases; unmatched junction nucleotides: 4. The CDR3 consists of 13 residues. Here the CDR3 reads CASTILAGDEQFF. CDR3 sequence (DNA): TGTGCCAGCACCATACTAGCGGGGGATGAGCAGTTCTTC.

J is TRBJ2-1 and V is TRBV18; 8 bases fit TRBD2. The CDR3 loop spans 18 amino acids. The J segment lost 5 bases and the V segment lost 3 bases, leaving 15 bases of the junction unmatched. Per the germline V gene, CDR1 is KGHSH and CDR2 is LQKENI. For the CDR3, the DNA is TGTGCCAGCTCACCCGGGGCGGCGGGGGGCTTCGGGAACAATGAGCAGTTCTTC. Translated: CASSPGAAGGFGNNEQFF. The complete variable domain, with remaining parts taken from reference TRBV18 and TRBJ2-1, reads NAGVMQNPRHLVRRRGQEARLRCSPMKGHSHVYWYRQLPEEGLKFMVYLQKENIIDESGMPKERFSAEFPKEGPSILRIQQVVRGDSAAYFCASSPGAAGGFGNNEQFFGPGTRLTVL.

The chain links TRBV5-4 to TRBJ2-7; 9 nucleotides align to TRBD2. This CDR3 spans 15 amino acids. Germline V lookup: CDR1 SGHNT, CDR2 YYREEE (reference sequence). With V trimmed by 2 bases and J by 4 bases, 7 bases remained unmatched. CDR3 protein: CASSLGRGGRYEQYF. CDR3 nucleotide sequence: TGTGCCAGCAGCTTAGGGCGGGGGGGCCGGTACGAGCAGTACTTC.

The chain has TRBV29-1 and TRBJ1-5; TRBD1 matches at 7 bases. CDR3 length equals 13 residues. V shed 5 bases, J shed 2 bases, and the junction held 3 bases outside the gene matches. Germline V CDR1 and CDR2: SQVTM, ANQGSEA. DNA of the CDR3: TGCAGCGTTAGAGACAGGGGCAATCAGCCCCAGCATTTT. This sequence encodes CSVRDRGNQPQHF.

The rearrangement joins TRBV7-9 to TRBJ1-4; the match to TRBD1 covers 9 bases. V lost 4 bases to trimming and J lost 4 bases; unmatched junction nucleotides: 4. The length of the CDR3 is 15 residues. Per germline, CDR1 SEHNR and CDR2 FQNEAQ (reference sequence). Here the CDR3 reads CASSSGQGSNEKLFF. The CDR3 bases are TGTGCCAGCAGCTCGGGACAGGGTAGTAATGAAAAACTGTTTTTT.